The 8 T cell receptor beta chains presented below share a single source sample, sequenced in a study of T cell repertoires in cytomegalovirus infection. Via MiXCR, TCRdb re-called the reads, giving one row per CDR3 protein. Among more than 400,000 distinct CDR3 sequences listed, around a quarter were seen once. Material for sequencing was PBMCs. The receptors derive from a human donor in good health (CMV status not recorded). Some clones in this sample may be carry-over from other donors' samples.

The V call is TRBV11-3, the J call TRBJ1-1; D is ambiguous. In germline, CDR1 is SGHNT, CDR2 YENEEA. V lost 0 bases and J lost 2, with 7 bases in between. The CDR3 is made up of 14 amino acids. As DNA, the CDR3 is TGTGCCAGCAGCTTAGACGCATTTAACACTGAAGCTTTCTTT. Protein product: CASSLDAFNTEAFF.

CDR3 nucleotides: TGCAGCGCCGAAAGGACCGGGGGCTACACCTTC. Encoded protein: CSAERTGGYTF. This chain connects TRBV29-1 to TRBJ1-2; unclear D gene. This CDR3 contains 11 residues. Trimming took 7 bases from V and 8 from J, leaving 14 bases between them. Germline V gene data show CDR1 as SQVTM and CDR2 as ANQGSEA.

This clonotype was counted a few times. The CDR3 loop reads CASSQVWQAIQETQYF. CDR3 DNA: TGTGCCAGCAGCCAAGTCTGGCAAGCGATCCAAGAGACCCAGTACTTC. The chain is built from TRBV4-2 and TRBJ2-5; D gene ambiguous. In germline, CDR1 is LGHNA, CDR2 YNFKEQ. Trimming removed 1 base from V and 1 base from J, with 13 bases in between. CDR3 length: 16 amino acids.

The V call is TRBV20-1, the J call TRBJ1-1; TRBD1 is a possible D gene (5 bases). V was trimmed by 0 bases and J by 4 bases, leaving 15 bases between them. The germline V gene has CDR1 DFQATT and CDR2 SNEGSKA (reference sequence). This CDR3 has 15 residues. The CDR3 spells CSARDPQGRGTEAFF. The CDR3 DNA reads TGCAGTGCTAGAGATCCCCAGGGAAGGGGCACTGAAGCTTTCTTT.

This chain joins TRBV11-2 and TRBJ2-2; 8 nucleotides line up with TRBD2. CDR3 length: 16 residues. CDR1 is SGHAT, CDR2 FQNNGV, per germline. With V trimmed by 4 bases and J by 5 bases, 9 bases remained unmatched. CDR3 nucleotides: TGTGCCAGCAGCTCCCGGCAAGTAGCGGGAACCGGGGAGCTGTTTTTT. Its protein product is CASSSRQVAGTGELFF. The full variable domain, completed using reference TRBV11-2 and TRBJ2-2, is EAGVAQSPRYKIIEKRQSVAFWCNPISGHATLYWYQQILGQGPKLLIQFQNNGVVDDSQLPKDRFSAERLKGVDSTLKIQPAKLEDSAVYLCASSSRQVAGTGELFFGEGSRLTVL.

This clonotype was counted between two and nine times. The chain is built from TRBV27 and TRBJ2-7; the D gene is possibly TRBD1 (6 bases). CDR3 length: 14 amino acids. CDR1 is MNHEY, CDR2 SMNVEV, per germline (reference sequence). V lost 9 bases to trimming and J lost 0 bases, with 15 bases between them. The CDR3, as DNA: TGTGCCAGTAAAATGAGGGGGTCCTCCTACGAGCAGTACGTC. It translates to CASKMRGSSYEQYV.

This clonotype was observed many times. This chain joins TRBV7-2 and TRBJ2-3, with TRBD2 identical over 7 bases. V lost 4 bases and J lost 0; bases outside the gene matches: 4. This CDR3 region has 15 residues. Germline-derived CDR1 and CDR2 are SGHTA and FQGNSA. The CDR3 protein is CASSSLGRSTDTQYF. The CDR3 bases are TGTGCCAGCAGCTCCCTCGGGAGGAGCACAGATACGCAGTATTTT.

The rearrangement uses TRBV6-5 and TRBJ1-3; D is unclear. This CDR3 region has 15 residues. Trimming stripped 5 bases from V and 0 bases from J, with 11 bases between. CDR1 and CDR2 from the germline V gene are MNHEY and SVGAGI. The CDR3 loop is CASSPSHLSGNTIYF. The CDR3 DNA follows: TGTGCCAGCAGTCCTAGCCACCTCTCTGGAAACACCATATATTTT.